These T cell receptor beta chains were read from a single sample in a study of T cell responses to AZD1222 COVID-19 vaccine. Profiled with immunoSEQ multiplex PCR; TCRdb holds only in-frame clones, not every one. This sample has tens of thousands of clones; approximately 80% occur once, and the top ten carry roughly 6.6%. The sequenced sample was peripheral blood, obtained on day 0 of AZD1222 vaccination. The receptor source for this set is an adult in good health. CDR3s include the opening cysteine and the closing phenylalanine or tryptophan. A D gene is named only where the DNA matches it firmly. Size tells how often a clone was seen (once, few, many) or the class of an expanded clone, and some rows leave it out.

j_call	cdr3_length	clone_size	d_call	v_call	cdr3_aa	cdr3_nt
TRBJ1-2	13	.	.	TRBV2	CASSQNSDYGYTF	TGTGCCAGCAGTCAGAACAGTGATTATGGCTACACCTTC
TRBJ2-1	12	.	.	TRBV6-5	CASSYLGVGQFF	TGTGCCAGCAGTTACCTAGGAGTAGGGCAGTTCTTC
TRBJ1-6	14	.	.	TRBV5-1	CASSLDTAPSPLHF	TGCGCCAGCAGCTTGGACACCGCTCCTTCACCCCTCCACTTT
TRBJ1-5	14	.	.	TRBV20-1	CSASNSRGNQPQHF	TGCAGTGCTAGTAATTCCAGGGGAAATCAGCCCCAGCATTTT
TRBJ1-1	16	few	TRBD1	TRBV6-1	CASSEDRDRAGTEAFF	TGTGCCAGCAGTGAAGATAGGGACAGGGCGGGGACTGAAGCTTTCTTT
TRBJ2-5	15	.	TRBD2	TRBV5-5	CASSERGTASETQYF	TGTGCCAGCAGCGAGCGGGGGACGGCTTCAGAGACCCAGTACTTC
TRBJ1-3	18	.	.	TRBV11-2	CASSLDSSTTSSGNTIYF	TGTGCCAGCAGCTTAGATAGTAGCACCACGAGCTCTGGAAACACCATATATTTT
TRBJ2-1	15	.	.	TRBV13	CASSGRDTKGNEQFF	TGTGCCAGCAGCGGCCGGGACACCAAAGGGAATGAGCAGTTCTTC
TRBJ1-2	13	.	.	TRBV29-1	CSAPGQGNYGYTF	TGCAGCGCTCCAGGCCAGGGTAACTATGGCTACACCTTC
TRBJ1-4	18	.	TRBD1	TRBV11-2	CASSLLVTGGLNNEKLFF	TGTGCCAGCAGCTTATTGGTGACAGGGGGCCTCAATAATGAAAAACTGTTTTTT
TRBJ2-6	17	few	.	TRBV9	CASSVVAGDSGANVLTF	TGTGCCAGCAGCGTAGTCGCGGGTGACTCTGGGGCCAACGTCCTGACTTTC
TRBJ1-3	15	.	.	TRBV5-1	CASSLQGTAGNTIYF	TGCGCCAGCAGCTTGCAGGGAACGGCTGGAAACACCATATATTTT
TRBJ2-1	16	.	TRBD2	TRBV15	CATSRLAGGGYNEQFF	TGTGCCACCAGCAGACTAGCGGGGGGTGGATACAATGAGCAGTTCTTC
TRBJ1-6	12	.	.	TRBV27	CASRQMNSPLHF	TGTGCCAGCAGACAAATGAATTCACCCCTCCACTTT
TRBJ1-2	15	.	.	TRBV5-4	CASSLRGEIGYGYTF	TGTGCCAGCAGCTTGAGAGGCGAGATCGGCTATGGCTACACCTTC
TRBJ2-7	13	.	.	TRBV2	CASKLGITYEQYF	TGTGCCAGCAAGCTGGGGATCACCTACGAGCAGTACTTC
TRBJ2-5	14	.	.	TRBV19	CASSIDGGKKTQYF	TGTGCCAGTAGTATAGACGGGGGAAAGAAGACCCAGTACTTC
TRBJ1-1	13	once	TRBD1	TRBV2	CASSETRDSEAFF	TGTGCCAGCAGTGAAACAAGGGACAGTGAAGCTTTCTTT
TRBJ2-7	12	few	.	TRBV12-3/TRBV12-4	CASRGLLYEQYF	TGTGCCAGCAGGGGGCTGTTGTACGAGCAGTACTTC
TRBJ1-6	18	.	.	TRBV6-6	CASSPGPPASSYNSPLHF	TGTGCCAGCAGTCCTGGCCCACCAGCGAGCTCCTATAATTCACCCCTCCACTTT
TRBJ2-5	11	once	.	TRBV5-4	CASSVQETQYF	TGTGCCAGCAGCGTGCAAGAGACCCAGTACTTC
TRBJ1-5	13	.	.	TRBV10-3	CAISESSGQPQHF	TGTGCCATCAGTGAGTCATCAGGTCAGCCCCAGCATTTT
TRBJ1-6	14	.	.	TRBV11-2	CASSLEGLRSPLHF	TGTGCCAGCAGCTTAGAGGGGTTGCGGTCACCCCTCCACTTT
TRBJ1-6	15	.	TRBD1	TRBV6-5	CASRGGQGRNSPLHF	TGTGCCAGCAGGGGGGGACAGGGGCGTAATTCACCCCTCCACTTT
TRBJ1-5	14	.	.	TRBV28	CASSLRWGFQPQHF	TGTGCCAGCAGTTTGAGGTGGGGCTTTCAGCCCCAGCATTTT
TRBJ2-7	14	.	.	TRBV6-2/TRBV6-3	CASTPTVLSYEQYF	TGTGCCAGCACCCCAACGGTGCTCTCCTACGAGCAGTACTTC
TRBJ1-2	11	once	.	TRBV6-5	CGSTANYGYTF	TGTGGAAGCACAGCTAACTATGGCTACACCTTC
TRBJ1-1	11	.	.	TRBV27	CASAEGQEAFF	TGTGCCAGCGCCGAGGGGCAGGAAGCTTTCTTT
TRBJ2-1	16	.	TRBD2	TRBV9	CASSASGTSAGPGQFF	TGTGCCAGCAGCGCTTCCGGGACTAGCGCCGGGCCGGGGCAGTTCTTC
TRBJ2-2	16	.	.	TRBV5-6	CASSLGASLNTGELFF	TGTGCCAGCAGCTTGGGGGCCAGCTTGAACACCGGGGAGCTGTTTTTT
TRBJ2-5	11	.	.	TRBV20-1	CSANYQETQYF	TGCAGTGCAAACTATCAAGAGACCCAGTACTTC
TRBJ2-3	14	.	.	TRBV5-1	CASSPGGTSATQYF	TGCGCCAGCAGCCCCGGGGGGACATCAGCTACGCAGTATTTT
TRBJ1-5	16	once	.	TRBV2	CASSGSGGRSNQPQHF	TGTGCCAGCAGTGGGTCGGGGGGCCGCAGCAATCAGCCCCAGCATTTT
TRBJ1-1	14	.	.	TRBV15	CATSRDRVNTEAFF	TGTGCCACCAGCAGAGATAGGGTTAACACTGAAGCTTTCTTT
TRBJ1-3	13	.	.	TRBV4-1	CASSPTSGNTIYF	TGCGCCAGCAGCCCGACCTCTGGAAACACCATATATTTT
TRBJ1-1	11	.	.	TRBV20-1	CSAAGQLEAFF	TGCAGTGCCGCCGGACAGCTTGAAGCTTTCTTT
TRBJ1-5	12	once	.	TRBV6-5	CASTVLSGPQHF	TGTGCCAGCACCGTCTTAAGTGGGCCCCAGCATTTT
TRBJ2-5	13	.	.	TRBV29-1	CSVRDREDGTQYF	TGCAGCGTTCGGGATAGGGAGGATGGGACCCAGTACTTC
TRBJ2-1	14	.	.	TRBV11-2	CASSAVTAWREQFF	TGTGCCAGCAGCGCCGTCACCGCCTGGAGAGAGCAGTTCTTC
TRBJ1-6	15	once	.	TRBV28	CATTSFSDGNSPLHF	TGTGCCACCACCTCTTTTTCTGACGGTAATTCACCCCTCCACTTT
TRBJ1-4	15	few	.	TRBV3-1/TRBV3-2	CASSSRAVANEKLFF	TGTGCCAGCAGTTCGAGGGCAGTGGCTAATGAAAAACTGTTTTTT
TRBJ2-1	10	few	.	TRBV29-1	CSVAYNEQFF	TGCAGCGTTGCCTACAATGAGCAGTTCTTC
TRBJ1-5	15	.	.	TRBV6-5	CASSRGGLTNQPQHF	TGTGCCAGCAGTCGTGGGGGGCTCACGAATCAGCCCCAGCATTTT
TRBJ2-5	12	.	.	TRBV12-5	CASGPGWETQYF	TGTGCTAGTGGTCCAGGGTGGGAGACCCAGTACTTC
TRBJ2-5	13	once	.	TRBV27	CASSVLGQETQYF	TGTGCCAGCAGTGTGCTCGGGCAGGAGACCCAGTACTTC
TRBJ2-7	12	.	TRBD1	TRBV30	CAWGDSAYEQYF	TGTGCCTGGGGGGACAGCGCCTACGAGCAGTACTTC
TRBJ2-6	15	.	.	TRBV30	CAWSVLGLGANVLTF	TGTGCCTGGAGTGTTTTGGGGTTGGGGGCCAACGTCCTGACTTTC